Following are 3 T cell receptor beta chains from one sample sequenced in a study of blood T cell repertoires in COVID-19. The method was immunoSEQ multiplex PCR; TCRdb's version includes in-frame clones alone and lacks a portion of them. The sample has a few hundred thousand clones; less than 95% are singletons. The sample was PBMCs or T cells enriched from blood (not recorded which). These receptors were taken from a man aged 18 to 35 who had recovered from COVID-19.

The chain recombines TRBV7-9 with TRBJ1-2; D unclear. Trimming cost V 5 bases and J 1 base, with 8 bases left between them. The CDR3 totals 13 residues. CDR1 is SEHNR, CDR2 FQNEAQ, per germline (reference sequence). CDR3 sequence: CASSIGINYGYTF. DNA of the CDR3: TGTGCCAGCAGCATCGGGATTAACTATGGCTACACCTTC.

The rearrangement joins TRBV11-2 to TRBJ1-1; 9 bases are shared with TRBD1. Germline values: CDR1 SGHAT, CDR2 FQNNGV. The CDR3 sequence is 16 residues long. V was clipped by 2 bases and J by 5 bases; unmatched bases: 9. The CDR3 nucleotides read TGTGCCAGCAGCTTAACTACGACAGGGGGTATAACTGAAGCTTTCTTT. This codes for CASSLTTTGGITEAFF.

V usage is TRBV5-1 and J usage is TRBJ2-5, with TRBD2 as a possible D gene (6 bases). V was trimmed by 4 bases and J by 2 bases, leaving 15 bases between them. CDR3 length equals 15 residues. Germline V gene sequence: CDR1 SGHRS, CDR2 YFSETQ. The CDR3 loop is CASSIQGLQQETQYF. CDR3 in DNA: TGCGCCAGCAGCATCCAGGGACTCCAGCAAGAGACCCAGTACTTC.